Shown below are 17 T cell receptor beta chains from a single sample sequenced in a study of blood T cell repertoires in COVID-19. The assay was immunoSEQ multiplex PCR, and TCRdb's table has in-frame clones only and misses some. The sample records about 670,000 clones, over 80% being singletons. The specimen was peripheral blood. These receptors all come from a woman in her late teens or twenties with acute or convalescent COVID-19.

The chain is built from TRBV14 and TRBJ2-7; 8 bases are a match to TRBD1. Germline CDR1 and CDR2: SGHDN and FVKESK. The CDR3 length is 17 residues. Germline trimming cut 2 bases from V and 6 bases from J; bases unmatched to any gene: 15. Here the CDR3 reads CASSQPKGRQGAGEQYF. In DNA, the CDR3 is TGTGCCAGCAGCCAACCTAAAGGGCGTCAGGGGGCGGGCGAGCAGTACTTC.

V gene TRBV12-5 combines with J gene TRBJ1-6; D unclear. The germline V gene has CDR1 LGHNT and CDR2 FRNRAP. CDR3 length: 19 amino acids. The ends were cut back, 0 bases at V and 6 bases at J, with 21 bases in the middle. The DNA of the CDR3 is TGTGCTAGTGGTTTGGTCCCGAGCCTACTAGACGTAGTTAATTCACCCCTCCACTTT. The encoded protein is CASGLVPSLLDVVNSPLHF.

The chain has TRBV4-3 and TRBJ2-1; a possible D gene is TRBD1 (5 bases). The CDR3 contains 12 residues. Germline CDR1 LGHNA, CDR2 YSLEER. Trimming removed 1 base from V and 10 bases from J, with 8 bases in between. The CDR3 bases are TGCGCCAGCAGCCAAGGGGGCAGAGAGCAGTTCTTC. Protein sequence: CASSQGGREQFF.

The V call is TRBV9, the J call TRBJ2-5; tentatively, D is TRBD2 (7 bases). Germline CDR1 SGDLS, CDR2 YYNGEE. This CDR3 comprises 15 residues. Trimming removed 0 bases at V and 7 bases at J, with 16 bases between. DNA of the CDR3: TGTGCCAGCAGCGTAGGGGGAGGGGACACTGGGACCCAGTACTTC. Protein: CASSVGGGDTGTQYF.

This rearrangement joins TRBV30 to TRBJ2-4; 8 nucleotides align to TRBD2. With V trimmed by 0 bases and J by 6 bases, 7 bases remained unmatched. Germline lookup yields CDR1 GTSNPN and CDR2 SVGIG (reference sequence). The CDR3 runs to 15 residues. CDR3 DNA: TGTGCCTGGAGTGTAGGGCGGGGGGCAGGAAACATTCAGTACTTC. It codes for CAWSVGRGAGNIQYF.

This sequence joins TRBV11-2 and TRBJ1-3; a possible D gene is TRBD1 (6 bases). Trimming stripped 1 base from V and 2 bases from J, with 12 bases between. The germline gives CDR1 SGHAT, CDR2 FQNNGV. The CDR3 length is 16 residues. The CDR3 is CASSLVRSGAGNTIYF. In DNA, the CDR3 is TGTGCCAGCAGCTTAGTCCGGTCAGGGGCTGGAAACACCATATATTTT.

The chain couples TRBV6-5 to TRBJ1-2; the match to TRBD1 covers 7 bases. After removal of 5 bases from V and 5 bases from J, the junction contained 8 bases not matched to a gene. This CDR3 spans 14 amino acids. Germline V gene data show CDR1 as MNHEY and CDR2 as SVGAGI. This chain's CDR3 is CASSKNRGGYGYTF. In DNA form, the CDR3 reads TGTGCCAGCAGTAAAAACAGGGGCGGATATGGCTACACCTTC.

This clone occurred once. The chain has TRBV28 and TRBJ1-2; 7 positions agree with TRBD1. Germline trimming cut 6 bases from V and 4 bases from J; bases unmatched to any gene: 14. This CDR3 region has 16 residues. Germline V gives CDR1 MDHEN, CDR2 SYDVKM. The CDR3 sequence: CASRSIRDSTLYGYTF. DNA of the CDR3: TGTGCCAGCAGGAGCATCCGGGACAGCACCCTCTATGGCTACACCTTC.

This clone occurred once. The rearrangement uses TRBV19 and TRBJ1-2; D perhaps matches TRBD1 (5 bases). The CDR3 is made up of 14 amino acids. CDR1 is LNHDA, CDR2 SQIVND, per germline (reference sequence). V lost 10 bases to trimming and J lost 4 bases, with 19 bases between them. CDR3 nucleotide sequence: TGTGCCACCCGGGGGGGAGGGCCCGGCTATGGCTACACCTTC. Its translation is CATRGGGPGYGYTF. The complete variable domain, with remaining parts taken from reference TRBV19 and TRBJ1-2, reads DGGITQSPKYLFRKEGQNVTLSCEQNLNHDAMYWYRQDPGQGLRLIYYSQIVNDFQKGDIAEGYSVSREKKESFPLTVTSAQKNPTAFYLCATRGGGPGYGYTFGSGTRLTVV.

This chain joins TRBV9 and TRBJ1-2; D may be TRBD1 (5 bases). CDR1 and CDR2 from the germline V gene are SGDLS and YYNGEE. Trimming removed 3 bases at V and 8 bases at J, with 11 bases between. This CDR3 region has 12 residues. This CDR3 reads CASSGQGVGYTF. CDR3 coding DNA: TGTGCCAGCAGCGGTCAAGGGGTCGGCTACACCTTC.

The chain links TRBV12-3 or TRBV12-4 to TRBJ1-3; weak D call: TRBD1 (5 bases). The germline V and J ends were trimmed by 4 bases and 9 bases, with 13 bases remaining between them. The CDR3 has 13 amino acids. CDR3 sequence: CASSWDFQGTIYF. The CDR3 coding sequence is TGTGCCAGCAGTTGGGACTTCCAGGGCACCATATATTTT.

The chain has TRBV6-5 and TRBJ1-5, with no clear D. Germline V CDR1 and CDR2: MNHEY, SVGAGI. This CDR3 spans 14 amino acids. V lost 10 bases and J 2 bases, leaving 15 bases between the germline ends. The CDR3 DNA follows: TGTGCCATCGAGAGCGGGAGGGGCAATCAGCCCCAGCATTTT. Residues: CAIESGRGNQPQHF.

V and J are TRBV27 and TRBJ2-7, with TRBD1 matching over 8 bases. The CDR3 covers 12 residues. Germline CDR1 MNHEY, CDR2 SMNVEV (reference sequence). V lost 6 bases and J lost 2; bases outside the gene matches: 0. Written as DNA, the CDR3 is TGTGCCAGCAGACAGGGGGCCTACGAGCAGTACTTC. Translation: CASRQGAYEQYF.

The chain couples TRBV6-5 to TRBJ1-1; D gene unclear. V was cut by 11 bases and J by 5 bases, with 15 bases left in between. The CDR3 extends over 12 amino acids. CDR1 and CDR2 from the germline V gene are MNHEY and SVGAGI. Written as DNA, the CDR3 is TGTGCCTCCTGGAGGGTGGAAACTGAAGCTTTCTTT. Amino acids: CASWRVETEAFF.

The chain is built from TRBV24-1 and TRBJ2-3, with 7 bases fitting TRBD2. J gave up 0 bases and V 1 base, and 3 bases lay outside the gene matches. This CDR3 is built from 16 residues. In germline, CDR1 is KGHDR, CDR2 SFDVKD. The CDR3 spells CATSDFSGASTDTQYF. The CDR3 bases are TGTGCCACCAGTGATTTCAGCGGGGCTAGCACAGATACGCAGTATTTT.

The rearrangement joins TRBV4-2 to TRBJ1-4; 8 nucleotides line up with TRBD1. CDR1 and CDR2 from the germline V gene are LGHNA and YNFKEQ. This CDR3 has 14 amino acids. The J segment lost 8 bases and the V segment lost 10 bases, leaving 12 bases of the junction unmatched. The CDR3 nucleotides read TGTGCCACCGGACAGGGAGGGGCTGTGGAAAAACTGTTTTTT. As protein: CATGQGGAVEKLFF.

J is TRBJ2-2 and V is TRBV7-8; 9 bases map to TRBD1. CDR3 length: 15 amino acids. Unmatched junction bases numbered 4, after V lost 1 base and J lost 7 bases. CDR1 SGHVS and CDR2 FQNEAQ come from the germline V gene. The CDR3 sequence: CASSLGQGDIGELFF. The CDR3, as DNA: TGTGCCAGCAGCTTAGGACAGGGGGATATCGGGGAGCTGTTTTTT.